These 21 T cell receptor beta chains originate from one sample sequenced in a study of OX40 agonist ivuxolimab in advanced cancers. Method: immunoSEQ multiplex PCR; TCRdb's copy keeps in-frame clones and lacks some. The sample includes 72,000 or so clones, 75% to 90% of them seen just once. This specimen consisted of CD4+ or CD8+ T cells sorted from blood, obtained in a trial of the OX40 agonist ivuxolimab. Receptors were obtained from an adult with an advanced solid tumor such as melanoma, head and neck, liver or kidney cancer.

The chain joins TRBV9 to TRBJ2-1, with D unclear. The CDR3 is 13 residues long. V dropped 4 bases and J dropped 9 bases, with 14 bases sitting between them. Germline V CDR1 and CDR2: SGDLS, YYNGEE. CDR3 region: CASSPLDYGEQFF. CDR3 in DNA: TGTGCCAGCAGCCCCCTTGATTACGGTGAGCAGTTCTTC.

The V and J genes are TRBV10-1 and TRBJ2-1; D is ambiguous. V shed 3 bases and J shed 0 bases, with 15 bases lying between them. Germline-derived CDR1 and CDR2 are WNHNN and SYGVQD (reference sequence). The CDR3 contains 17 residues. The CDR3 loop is CASSDGRRLHSYNEQFF. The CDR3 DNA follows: TGCGCCAGCAGTGACGGGCGGCGGCTCCACTCCTACAATGAGCAGTTCTTC.

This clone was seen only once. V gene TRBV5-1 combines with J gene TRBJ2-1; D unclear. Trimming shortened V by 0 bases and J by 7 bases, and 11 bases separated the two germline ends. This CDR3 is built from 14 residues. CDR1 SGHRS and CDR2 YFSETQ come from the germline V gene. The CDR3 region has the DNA TGCGCCAGCAGCTTGGCGGTCGCCGAGAATGAGCAGTTCTTC. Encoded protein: CASSLAVAENEQFF.

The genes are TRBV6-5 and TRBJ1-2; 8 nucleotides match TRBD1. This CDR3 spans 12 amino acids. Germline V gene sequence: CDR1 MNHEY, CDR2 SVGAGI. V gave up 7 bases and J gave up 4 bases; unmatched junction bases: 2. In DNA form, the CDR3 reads TGTGCCAGCACCGACAGGGGCTATGGCTACACCTTC. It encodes CASTDRGYGYTF.

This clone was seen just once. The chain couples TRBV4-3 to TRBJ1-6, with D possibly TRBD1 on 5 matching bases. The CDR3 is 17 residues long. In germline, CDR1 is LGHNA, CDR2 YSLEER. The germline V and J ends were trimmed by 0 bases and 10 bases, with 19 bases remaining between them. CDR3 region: CASSQDKIGGRGSPLHF. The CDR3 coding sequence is TGCGCCAGCAGCCAAGATAAAATTGGGGGGAGAGGGTCACCCCTCCACTTT.

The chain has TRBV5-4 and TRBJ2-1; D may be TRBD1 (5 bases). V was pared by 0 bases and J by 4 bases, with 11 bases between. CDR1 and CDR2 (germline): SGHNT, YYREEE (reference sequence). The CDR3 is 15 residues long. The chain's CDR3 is CASSLDPGPYNEQFF. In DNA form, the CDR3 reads TGTGCCAGCAGCTTGGACCCAGGGCCGTACAATGAGCAGTTCTTC.

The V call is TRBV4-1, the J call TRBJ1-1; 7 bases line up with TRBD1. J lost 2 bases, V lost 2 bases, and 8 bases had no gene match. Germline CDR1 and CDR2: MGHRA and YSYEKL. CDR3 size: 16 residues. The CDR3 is CASSQLGQPRNTEAFF. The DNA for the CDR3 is TGCGCCAGCAGCCAACTGGGACAGCCTAGAAACACTGAAGCTTTCTTT.

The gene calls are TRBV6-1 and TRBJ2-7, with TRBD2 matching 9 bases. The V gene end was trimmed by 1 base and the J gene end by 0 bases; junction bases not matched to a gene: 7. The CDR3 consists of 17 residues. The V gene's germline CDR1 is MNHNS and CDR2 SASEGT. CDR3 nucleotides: TGTGCCAGCAGTGAAGTGGCTAGCGGGAAGAGCTCCTACGAGCAGTACTTC. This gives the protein CASSEVASGKSSYEQYF.

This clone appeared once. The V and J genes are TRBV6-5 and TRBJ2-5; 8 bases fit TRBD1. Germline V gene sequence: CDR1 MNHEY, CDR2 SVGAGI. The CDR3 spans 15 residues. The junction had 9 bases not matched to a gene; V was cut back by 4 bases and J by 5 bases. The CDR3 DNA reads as TGTGCCAGCAGTTCCAGGGGGCTAAGGGAGGAGACCCAGTACTTC. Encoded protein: CASSSRGLREETQYF.

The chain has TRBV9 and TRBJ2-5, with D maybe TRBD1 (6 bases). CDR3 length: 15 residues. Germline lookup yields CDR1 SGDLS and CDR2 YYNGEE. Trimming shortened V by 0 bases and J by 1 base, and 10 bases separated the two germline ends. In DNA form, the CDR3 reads TGTGCCAGCAGCGTAGGGGGGCACAGCCAAGAGACCCAGTACTTC. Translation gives CASSVGGHSQETQYF.

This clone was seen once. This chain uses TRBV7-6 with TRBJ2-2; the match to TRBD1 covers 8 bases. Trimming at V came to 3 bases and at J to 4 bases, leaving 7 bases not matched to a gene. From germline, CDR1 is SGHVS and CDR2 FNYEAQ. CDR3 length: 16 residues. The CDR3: CASSLRQGAVTGELFF. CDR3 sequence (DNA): TGTGCCAGCAGCTTGAGGCAGGGGGCCGTCACCGGGGAGCTGTTTTTT.

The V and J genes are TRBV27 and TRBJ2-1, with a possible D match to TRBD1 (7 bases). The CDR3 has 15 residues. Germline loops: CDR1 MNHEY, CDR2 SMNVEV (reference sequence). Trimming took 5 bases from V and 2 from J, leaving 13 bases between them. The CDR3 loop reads CASSRAGQTYNEQFF. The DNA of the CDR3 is TGTGCCAGCAGTCGCGCGGGACAGACCTACAATGAGCAGTTCTTC.

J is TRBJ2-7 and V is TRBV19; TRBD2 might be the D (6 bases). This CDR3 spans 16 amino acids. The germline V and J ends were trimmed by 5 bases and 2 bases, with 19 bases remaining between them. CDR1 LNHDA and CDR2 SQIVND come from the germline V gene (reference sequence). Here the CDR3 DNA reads TGTGCCAGTAGTCTCCGAGCGGCGGGACTTACCTACGAGCAGTACTTC. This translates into CASSLRAAGLTYEQYF.

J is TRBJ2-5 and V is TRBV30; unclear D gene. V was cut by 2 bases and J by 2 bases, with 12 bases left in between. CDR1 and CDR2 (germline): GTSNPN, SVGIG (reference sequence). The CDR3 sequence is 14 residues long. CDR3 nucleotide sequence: TGTGCCTGGAGTATGGGAACGGTTCAAGAGACCCAGTACTTC. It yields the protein CAWSMGTVQETQYF.

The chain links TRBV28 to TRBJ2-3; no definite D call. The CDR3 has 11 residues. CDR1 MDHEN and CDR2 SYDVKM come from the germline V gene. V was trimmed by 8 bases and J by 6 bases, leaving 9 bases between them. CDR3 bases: TGTGCCAGCGGATTAGGGGATACGCAGTATTTT. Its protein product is CASGLGDTQYF.

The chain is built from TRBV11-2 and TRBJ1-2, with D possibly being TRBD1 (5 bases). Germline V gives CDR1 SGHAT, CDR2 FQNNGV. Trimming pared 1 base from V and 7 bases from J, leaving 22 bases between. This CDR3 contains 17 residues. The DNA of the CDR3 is TGTGCCAGCAGCTTAGTGCATACAGGACAACTCGGTCGTGGCTACACCTTC. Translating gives CASSLVHTGQLGRGYTF. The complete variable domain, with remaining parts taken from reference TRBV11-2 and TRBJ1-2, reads EAGVAQSPRYKIIEKRQSVAFWCNPISGHATLYWYQQILGQGPKLLIQFQNNGVVDDSQLPKDRFSAERLKGVDSTLKIQPAKLEDSAVYLCASSLVHTGQLGRGYTFGSGTRLTVV.

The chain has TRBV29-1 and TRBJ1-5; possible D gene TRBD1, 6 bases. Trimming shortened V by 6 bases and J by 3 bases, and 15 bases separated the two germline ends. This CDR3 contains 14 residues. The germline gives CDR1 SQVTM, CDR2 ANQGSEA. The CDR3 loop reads CSVLMGHTNQPQHF. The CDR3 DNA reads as TGCAGCGTCCTGATGGGACACACCAATCAGCCCCAGCATTTT.

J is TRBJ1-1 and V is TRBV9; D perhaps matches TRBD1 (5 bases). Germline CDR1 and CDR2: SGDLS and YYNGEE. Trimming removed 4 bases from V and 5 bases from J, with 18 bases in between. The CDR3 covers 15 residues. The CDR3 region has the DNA TGTGCCAGCAGCCCAGACCGGGGGGTAAGGACTGAAGCTTTCTTT. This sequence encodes CASSPDRGVRTEAFF.

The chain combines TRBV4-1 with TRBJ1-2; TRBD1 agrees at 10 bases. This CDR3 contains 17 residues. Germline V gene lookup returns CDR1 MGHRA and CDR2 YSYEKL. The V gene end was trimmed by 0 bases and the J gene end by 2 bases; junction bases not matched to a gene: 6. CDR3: CASSQDRQGAQNYGYTF. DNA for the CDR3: TGCGCCAGCAGCCAAGATCGACAGGGGGCGCAAAACTATGGCTACACCTTC.

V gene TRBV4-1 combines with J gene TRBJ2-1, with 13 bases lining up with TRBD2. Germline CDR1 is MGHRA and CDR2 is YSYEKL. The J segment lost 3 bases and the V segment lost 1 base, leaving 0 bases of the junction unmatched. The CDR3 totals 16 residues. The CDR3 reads CASSQGTSGSYNEQFF. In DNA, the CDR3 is TGCGCCAGCAGCCAAGGGACTAGCGGGAGCTACAATGAGCAGTTCTTC.

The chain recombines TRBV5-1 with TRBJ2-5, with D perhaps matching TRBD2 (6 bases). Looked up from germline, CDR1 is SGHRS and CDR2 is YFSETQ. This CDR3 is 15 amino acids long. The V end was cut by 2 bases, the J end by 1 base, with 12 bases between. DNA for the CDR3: TGCGCCAGCAGCTTCCAGCCGGGGGTCCAAGAGACCCAGTACTTC. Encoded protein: CASSFQPGVQETQYF.